The rows below give T cell receptor beta chains drawn from one sample of a study of cytomegalovirus exposure and HLA in healthy donors. The repertoire was sequenced with immunoSEQ multiplex PCR; TCRdb's copy has only in-frame clones and lacks some. Among around 120,000 clones listed, approximately 80% were seen once. Sequenced material: PBMCs. Receptors originate from a man aged 50 to 60 in good health and CMV-seronegative. The CDR3 runs from the conserved cysteine through the conserved F or W. Each record gives: V gene, D gene, clone size, J gene, CDR3 protein, CDR3 DNA. D genes are given only for firm matches. Rows may omit the clone size; those that give it use once, few, many or a size class.

TRBV28	TRBD2	NA	TRBJ2-5	CASRASGAQETQYF	TGTGCCAGCAGGGCTAGCGGGGCCCAAGAGACCCAGTACTTC
TRBV27	TRBD2	NA	TRBJ2-5	CASSSRATSGRYQETQYF	TGTGCCAGCAGCTCAAGGGCCACTAGCGGGAGGTACCAAGAGACCCAGTACTTC
TRBV7-3	NA	NA	TRBJ2-2	CASSLNGQGNTGELFF	TGTGCCAGCAGCTTAAATGGGCAGGGTAACACCGGGGAGCTGTTTTTT
TRBV7-2	NA	NA	TRBJ1-5	CASSSPRAGTHSQPQHF	TGTGCCAGCAGCTCCCCTAGGGCGGGAACTCATAGTCAGCCCCAGCATTTT
TRBV10-3	TRBD1	NA	TRBJ2-2	CAISESEGQGVGELFF	TGTGCCATCAGTGAGTCAGAGGGACAGGGCGTCGGGGAGCTGTTTTTT
TRBV5-1	TRBD1	NA	TRBJ1-4	CASSLGATGEGEKLFF	TGCGCCAGCAGCTTGGGAGCGACAGGGGAGGGAGAAAAACTGTTTTTT
TRBV14	NA	NA	TRBJ2-3	CASSQVQGMRDTQYF	TGTGCCAGCAGCCAAGTGCAGGGGATGAGAGATACGCAGTATTTT
TRBV10-3	NA	NA	TRBJ1-5	CAISDSGSGNQPQHF	TGTGCCATCAGTGATTCGGGAAGCGGCAATCAGCCCCAGCATTTT
TRBV7-2	TRBD2	NA	TRBJ2-3	CASSLGGGRADTQYF	TGTGCCAGCAGCTTAGGGGGCGGGAGGGCAGATACGCAGTATTTT
TRBV28	TRBD1	NA	TRBJ1-4	CASSSSGTGGGLYGEKLFF	TGTGCCAGCAGTTCATCCGGGACAGGGGGCGGTCTTTACGGTGAAAAACTGTTTTTT
TRBV9	TRBD1	NA	TRBJ1-2	CASSVQGGQARGFTF	TGTGCCAGCAGCGTCCAGGGGGGACAGGCGCGGGGGTTCACCTTC
TRBV6-6	NA	NA	TRBJ1-2	CASRIDSNYGYTF	TGTGCCAGCAGAATAGATTCTAACTATGGCTACACCTTC
TRBV7-2	NA	NA	TRBJ2-5	CASSLGWQGETQYF	TGTGCCAGCAGCTTGGGCTGGCAGGGCGAGACCCAGTACTTC
TRBV6-5	TRBD1	few	TRBJ1-4	CASRGTVSYEKLFF	TGTGCCAGCAGGGGGACAGTTTCTTATGAAAAACTGTTTTTT
TRBV29-1	TRBD2	NA	TRBJ2-3	CSVGRLAATDTQYF	TGCAGCGTTGGGCGACTAGCGGCCACAGATACGCAGTATTTT
TRBV28	NA	NA	TRBJ1-2	CASSPLTGTNYGYTF	TGTGCCAGCAGTCCATTAACAGGGACTAACTATGGCTACACCTTC
TRBV30	TRBD2	NA	TRBJ2-3	CAWSRGGFTTDTQYF	TGTGCCTGGAGTCGGGGGGGGTTCACCACAGATACGCAGTATTTT
TRBV25-1	TRBD1	once	TRBJ2-7	CASSEGTGSYEQYF	TGTGCCAGCAGTGAAGGGACAGGGAGCTACGAGCAGTACTTC
TRBV7-9	TRBD2	NA	TRBJ2-3	CASSLVPGLATDTQYF	TGTGCCAGCAGCTTAGTACCGGGACTAGCGACAGATACGCAGTATTTT
TRBV6-5	TRBD2	NA	TRBJ2-5	CASKISGGIQETQYF	TGTGCCAGCAAAATAAGCGGGGGGATACAAGAGACCCAGTACTTC
TRBV6-1	NA	NA	TRBJ2-7	CASSGTPSYEQYF	TGTGCCAGCAGTGGGACTCCTTCCTACGAGCAGTACTTC
TRBV15	NA	once	TRBJ1-5	CATSRDSGINQPQHF	TGTGCCACCAGCAGAGATTCAGGGATCAATCAGCCCCAGCATTTT
TRBV6-4	NA	NA	TRBJ1-4	CAKGGGATNEKLFF	TGTGCCAAGGGAGGCGGGGCAACTAATGAAAAACTGTTTTTT
TRBV7-2	NA	NA	TRBJ1-3	CASSTPAGKPGNTIYF	TGTGCCAGCAGCACCCCGGCGGGGAAGCCTGGAAACACCATATATTTT
TRBV5-4	NA	NA	TRBJ2-1	CAITGSSGGYNEQFF	TGTGCCATCACAGGGTCCTCCGGTGGCTACAATGAGCAGTTCTTC
TRBV29-1	NA	NA	TRBJ1-1	CSGSNQVEAFF	TGCAGCGGGTCGAATCAGGTTGAAGCTTTCTTT
TRBV9	TRBD1	NA	TRBJ2-1	CASSDRQGMAYNEQFF	TGTGCCAGCAGCGATAGACAGGGTATGGCCTACAATGAGCAGTTCTTC
TRBV6-1	TRBD2	NA	TRBJ2-5	CASSGPLAGIQETQYF	TGTGCCAGCAGTGGCCCACTAGCGGGGATCCAAGAGACCCAGTACTTC
TRBV29-1	NA	once	TRBJ2-6	CSVEATTGEVSGANVLTF	TGCAGCGTTGAAGCGACTACAGGGGAGGTTTCCGGGGCCAACGTCCTGACTTTC
TRBV4-1	NA	NA	TRBJ1-1	CASRLRENTEAFF	TGCGCCAGCAGGCTTCGGGAGAACACTGAAGCTTTCTTT
TRBV30	NA	NA	TRBJ1-3	CAWSKTARSSGNTIYF	TGTGCCTGGAGTAAAACAGCCCGAAGCTCTGGAAACACCATATATTTT
TRBV2	TRBD2	NA	TRBJ2-7	CASSKAGGSYEQYF	TGTGCCAGCAGTAAAGCGGGAGGAAGCTACGAGCAGTACTTC
TRBV6-5	TRBD1	NA	TRBJ2-1	CASSYSGQGGNEQFF	TGTGCCAGCAGTTACTCGGGACAGGGTGGGAATGAGCAGTTCTTC
TRBV25-1	NA	NA	TRBJ2-1	CASRSGGGASSYNEQFF	TGTGCCAGCAGATCAGGTGGGGGCGCTAGCTCCTACAATGAGCAGTTCTTC
TRBV14	TRBD1	few	TRBJ2-3	CASSRDRVDTQYF	TGTGCCAGCAGCCGGGACAGAGTAGATACGCAGTATTTT
TRBV6-5	NA	NA	TRBJ2-2	CASSLQGSTGELFF	TGTGCCAGCAGCCTACAGGGTAGCACCGGGGAGCTGTTTTTT
TRBV30	TRBD1	NA	TRBJ1-5	CAWSVGGQGTPLSQPQHF	TGTGCCTGGAGTGTAGGGGGACAGGGGACGCCGCTTAGCCAGCCCCAGCATTTT
TRBV6-1	TRBD1	once	TRBJ1-1	CASRFSSGTAAEAFF	TGTGCCAGCAGGTTTAGCTCCGGGACAGCTGCTGAAGCTTTCTTT
TRBV6-6	NA	NA	TRBJ2-1	CASGTADNEQFF	TGTGCCAGCGGGACTGCTGACAATGAGCAGTTCTTC
TRBV19	NA	NA	TRBJ1-5	CASSMGGDNQPQHF	TGTGCCAGTAGTATGGGGGGGGATAATCAGCCCCAGCATTTT
TRBV4-3	NA	NA	TRBJ1-4	CASSQAGDHGEKLFF	TGCGCCAGCAGCCAAGCGGGGGATCACGGGGAAAAACTGTTTTTT
TRBV29-1	TRBD2	NA	TRBJ2-7	CSVDHSSGGASEQYF	TGCAGCGTTGACCACTCTAGCGGGGGGGCTTCCGAGCAGTACTTC
TRBV11-2	TRBD2	NA	TRBJ2-2	CASSLRLPSGGEWGELFF	TGTGCCAGCAGCTTACGCCTCCCTAGCGGGGGGGAATGGGGGGAGCTGTTTTTT
TRBV28	TRBD1	few	TRBJ1-1	CASSSQGSTEAFF	TGTGCCAGCAGTTCACAGGGGAGTACTGAAGCTTTCTTT
TRBV14	NA	NA	TRBJ1-1	CASSQDSAPGTEAFF	NA